This T cell receptor beta chain emerged from a study of blood T cell repertoires in COVID-19. Study background: Acute and convalescent COVID-19 specimens originated in the United States, Italy and Spain.

Source study methods: For nucleated cells, counts were estimated from reference gene primer amplification. Only in-frame clones appear in the TCRdb table, and some are missing; sequencing was by immunoSEQ multiplex PCR. The DNA was the basis for D and trimming; V, J and clone size are from that table. The table has under 300,000 clones, 75% to 90% seen once; the top ten hold around 12%. The CDR3 runs to 15 residues. The V segment lost 2 bases and the J segment 2 bases; nucleotides outside the gene matches: 2. CDR1 is ENHRY, CDR2 SYGVKD, per germline. The V gene is TRBV10-3, the J gene TRBJ2-5; TRBD1 aligns across 10 bases. Sequences were obtained from peripheral blood. The TCR comes from a woman aged 55-70 years with active or convalescent COVID-19. This CDR3 is CAISEGTGAQETQYF. CDR3 DNA sequence: TGTGCCATCAGTGAGGGGACAGGGGCACAAGAGACCCAGTACTTC.